This T cell receptor (beta chain) was identified during a study of T cells after yellow fever vaccination. General study results and limits: High-abundance clonotypes from the bulk population could contaminate FACS-sorted repertoires. Clones that expanded after primary vaccination mostly reappeared after the booster (just over 95% CD4, about 91% CD8). Peaking faster, on day 5 versus 15, the secondary response was nonetheless weaker.

The CDR3 sequence is 16 residues long. Looked up from germline, CDR1 is DFQATT and CDR2 is SNEGSKA (reference sequence). Germline trimming cut 0 bases from V and 4 bases from J; bases unmatched to any gene: 10. This clonotype showed up many times. Its target is unknown. TCRdb fed the 5' RACE reads into MiXCR, producing one record per CDR3 protein. The sample holds 200,000 to 250,000 distinct CDR3 sequences, about 3% seen once. The sequence was obtained from a man between 18 and 29 years old who received the YFV17D yellow fever vaccine. This material consisted of CD4+ T cells sorted from PBMCs, taken 10 days after the yellow fever booster vaccination. The V gene is TRBV20-1, the J gene TRBJ2-5; 8 positions agree with TRBD2. DNA for the CDR3: TGCAGTGCTAGAGATCTGAGAGCGGGGGTAGCAGAGACCCAGTACTTC. Encoded protein: CSARDLRAGVAETQYF.